This record concerns one T cell receptor (beta chain) sequence. The junction departs from the called germline gene at one end, perhaps through a read error. Measured with immunoSEQ multiplex PCR; TCRdb has only the in-frame clones, and not every one. The sample has 120,000 to 150,000 clones; approximately 92% are singletons. The data were obtained in a study of blood T cell repertoires in COVID-19. Overall study context: COVID-19 samples from acute and convalescent phases originated in the United States, Italy and Spain. Sources were T cells, B-cell-depleted T cells, or PBMCs; the material itself was cDNA or gDNA.

The CDR3 is 15 residues long. Germline V CDR1 and CDR2: SEHNR, FQNEAQ (reference sequence). The chain recombines TRBV7-9 with TRBJ1-4; no clear D gene. The receptor comes from a man younger than 35 with COVID-19, enrolled during active disease. Sequences were obtained from peripheral blood. The CDR3 DNA reads as TGTGCCAGCAGCTCAAGCAGTCAGGTTAATGAAAAACTGCTTTTT. Protein: CASSSSSQVNEKLLF. Supplemented by reference TRBV7-9 and TRBJ1-4, the full variable domain reads DTGVSQNPRHKITKRGQNVTFRCDPISEHNRLYWYRQTLGQGPEFLTYFQNEAQLEKSRLLSDRFSAERPKGSFSTLEIQRTEQGDSAMYLCASSSSSQVNEKLLFGSGTQLSVL.